This entry concerns a single T cell receptor (beta chain). Its antigen is unknown. Germline CDR1 reads SEHNR; CDR2 reads FQNEAQ (reference sequence). The CDR3 sequence is 14 residues long. The V gene lost 3 bases and the J gene lost 6 bases, with 14 bases spanning the gap. Sequencing was at deep level. Assay: immunoSEQ multiplex PCR; the TCRdb copy retains only in-frame clones and omits some. The data contain 1.5 million to 2.5 million clones, 85% to 95% of them singletons. In the naive CD8 group, cells lacked CD45RO and were positively selected for CCR7, so terminally differentiated effector memory CD45RA+ cells were left out. The sample is drawn from a study of shared clonotypes between healthy human individuals. Study-level background: Contributing individuals were a couple of females and a few males aged 18 to 49. Plates per donor: three CD4 naive, three CD4 memory, two CD8 naive, one CD8 memory. Broader study findings: Against clonotypes common to all four donors, non-shared ones had lower generation probabilities.

Sequencing was performed on naive CD8+ T cells sorted from blood. The sequence was obtained from a man aged 18-30 years in good health. The chain employs TRBV7-9 and TRBJ1-1; tentatively, D is TRBD1 (6 bases). The DNA for the CDR3 is TGTGCCAGCAGCTTTGAGAAGGGGGTATCTGAAGCTTTCTTT. Translated: CASSFEKGVSEAFF.